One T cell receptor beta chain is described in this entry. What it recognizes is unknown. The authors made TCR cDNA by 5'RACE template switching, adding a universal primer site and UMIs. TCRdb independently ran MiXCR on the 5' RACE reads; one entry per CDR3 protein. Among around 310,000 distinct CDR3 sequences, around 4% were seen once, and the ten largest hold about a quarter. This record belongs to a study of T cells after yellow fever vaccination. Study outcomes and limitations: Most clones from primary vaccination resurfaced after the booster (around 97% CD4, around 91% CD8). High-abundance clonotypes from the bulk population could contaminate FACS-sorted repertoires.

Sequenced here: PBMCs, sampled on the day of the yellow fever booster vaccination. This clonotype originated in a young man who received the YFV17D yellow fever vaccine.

The CDR3 DNA sequence: TGCGCCAGCAGCCAGGTAGCGGGGGCGATTTACGAGCAGTACTTC. Protein sequence: CASSQVAGAIYEQYF. The gene calls are TRBV4-1 and TRBJ2-7; 9 positions agree with TRBD2. V was pared by 3 bases and J by 4 bases, with 7 bases of the junction left unmatched. CDR3 length: 15 amino acids. Germline values: CDR1 MGHRA, CDR2 YSYEKL.